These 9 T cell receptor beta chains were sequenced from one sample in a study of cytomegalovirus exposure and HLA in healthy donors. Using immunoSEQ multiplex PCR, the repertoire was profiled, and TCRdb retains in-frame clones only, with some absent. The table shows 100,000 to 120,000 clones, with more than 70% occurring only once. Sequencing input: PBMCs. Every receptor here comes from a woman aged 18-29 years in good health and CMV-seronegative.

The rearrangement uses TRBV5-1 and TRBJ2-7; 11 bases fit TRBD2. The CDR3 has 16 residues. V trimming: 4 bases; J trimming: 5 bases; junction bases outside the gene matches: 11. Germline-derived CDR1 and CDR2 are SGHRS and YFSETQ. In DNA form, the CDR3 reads TGCGCCAGCAGCCTGGACCCTAGCGGGAGGACGGACGAGCAGTACTTC. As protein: CASSLDPSGRTDEQYF.

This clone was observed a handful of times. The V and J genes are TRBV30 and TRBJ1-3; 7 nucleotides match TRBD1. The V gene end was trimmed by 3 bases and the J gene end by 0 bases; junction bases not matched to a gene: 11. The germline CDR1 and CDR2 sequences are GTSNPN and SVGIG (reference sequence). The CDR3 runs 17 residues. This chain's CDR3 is CAWRDFFRGFSGNTIYF. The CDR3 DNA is TGTGCCTGGAGAGACTTCTTCAGGGGGTTCTCTGGAAACACCATATATTTT.

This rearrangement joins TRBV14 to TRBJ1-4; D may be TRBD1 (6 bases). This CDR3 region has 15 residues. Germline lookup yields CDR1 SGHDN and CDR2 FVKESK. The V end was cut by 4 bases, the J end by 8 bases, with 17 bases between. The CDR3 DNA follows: TGTGCCAGCAGCCTGCGGGTAGGGGGGGGCGAAAAACTGTTTTTT. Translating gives CASSLRVGGGEKLFF.

The chain's CDR3 is CASSFIASNEQYF. CDR3 coding DNA: TGTGCCAGCAGTTTTATAGCGTCCAACGAGCAGTACTTC. V gene TRBV27 combines with J gene TRBJ2-7; D is perhaps TRBD2 (5 bases). Trimming removed 3 bases from V and 5 bases from J, with 11 bases in between. Germline V lookup: CDR1 MNHEY, CDR2 SMNVEV (reference sequence). CDR3 length equals 13 residues.

The CDR3 nucleotides read TGCGCCAGCAGCCAAGTGGGGACTAGCCGTGTACAGTTCTTC. Amino acids: CASSQVGTSRVQFF. This chain uses TRBV4-3 with TRBJ2-1; 9 bases line up with TRBD2. Germline CDR1 is LGHNA and CDR2 is YSLEER. Germline trimming cut 1 base from V and 13 bases from J; bases unmatched to any gene: 8. This CDR3 comprises 14 residues.

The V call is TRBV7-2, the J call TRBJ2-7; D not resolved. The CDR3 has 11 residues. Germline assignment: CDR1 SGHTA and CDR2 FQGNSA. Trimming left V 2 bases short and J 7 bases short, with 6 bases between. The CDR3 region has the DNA TGTGCCAGCAGCTTAACCGAGGAGCAGTACTTC. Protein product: CASSLTEEQYF.

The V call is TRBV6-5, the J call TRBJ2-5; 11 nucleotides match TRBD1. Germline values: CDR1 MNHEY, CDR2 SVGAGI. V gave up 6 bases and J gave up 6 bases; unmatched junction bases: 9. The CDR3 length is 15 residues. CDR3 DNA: TGTGCCAGCAGACAGCGGACAGGGGGCGTGAAGACCCAGTACTTC. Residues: CASRQRTGGVKTQYF.

DNA for the CDR3: TGTGCCAGCAGCCGCGACAGGGTTGAAAAACTGTTTTTT. This encodes CASSRDRVEKLFF. The rearrangement uses TRBV5-4 and TRBJ1-4; TRBD1 aligns across 7 bases. CDR1 SGHNT and CDR2 YYREEE come from the germline V gene (reference sequence). The CDR3 is 13 residues long. V dropped 4 bases and J dropped 7; count of bases not matched to a gene: 4.

The CDR3 region is CASSLQGADNEQFF. The CDR3 DNA reads TGTGCCAGCAGTTTACAGGGGGCTGACAATGAGCAGTTCTTC. The gene calls are TRBV27 and TRBJ2-1, with 8 bases fitting TRBD1. There are 14 residues in the CDR3. Germline CDR1 reads MNHEY; CDR2 reads SMNVEV (reference sequence). The V segment lost 2 bases and the J segment 5 bases; nucleotides outside the gene matches: 2.